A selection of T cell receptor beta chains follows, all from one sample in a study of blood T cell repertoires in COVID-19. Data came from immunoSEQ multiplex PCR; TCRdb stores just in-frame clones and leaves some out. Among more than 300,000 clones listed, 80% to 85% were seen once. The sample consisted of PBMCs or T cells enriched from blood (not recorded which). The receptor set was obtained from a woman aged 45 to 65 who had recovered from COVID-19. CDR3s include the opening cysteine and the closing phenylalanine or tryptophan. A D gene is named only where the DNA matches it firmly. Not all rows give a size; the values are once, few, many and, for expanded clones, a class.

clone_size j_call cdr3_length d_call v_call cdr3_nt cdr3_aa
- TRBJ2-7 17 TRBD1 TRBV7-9 TGTGCCAGCAGCTTAGTTTTCCGGCAGGGGGCATCGTACGAGCAGTACTTC CASSLVFRQGASYEQYF
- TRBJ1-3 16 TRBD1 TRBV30 TGTGCCTGGAGCCGACCCGACAGGGCGCCGGGAAACACCATATATTTT CAWSRPDRAPGNTIYF
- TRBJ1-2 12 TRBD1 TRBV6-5 TGTGCCAGCGCGGGACAGCTCTATGGCTACACCTTC CASAGQLYGYTF
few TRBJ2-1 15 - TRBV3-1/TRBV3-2 TGTGCCAGCAGCCCCGAACTAGGATCCTACAATGAGCAGTTCTTC CASSPELGSYNEQFF
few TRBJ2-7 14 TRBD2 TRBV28 TGTGCCAGCAGTCTTGTAGCGGGCTACTACGAGCAGTACTTC CASSLVAGYYEQYF
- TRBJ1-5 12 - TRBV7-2 TGTGCCAGCAGTCGACTAAATCAGCCCCAGCATTTT CASSRLNQPQHF
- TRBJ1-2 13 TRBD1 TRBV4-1 TGCGCCAGCAGCCAAGCAGGGGGCTATGGCTACACCTTC CASSQAGGYGYTF
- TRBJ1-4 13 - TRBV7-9 TGTGCCAGCAGCTCCAGGCTTGGTGAAAAACTGTTTTTT CASSSRLGEKLFF
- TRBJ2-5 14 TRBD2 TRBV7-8 TGTGCCAGCAGCTTGAATAGCGGGGTTGAGACCCAGTACTTC CASSLNSGVETQYF
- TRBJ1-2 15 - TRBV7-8 TGTGCCAGCAGCCCCCAGTCCCGCGGTGTTCCTGGCTACACCTTC CASSPQSRGVPGYTF
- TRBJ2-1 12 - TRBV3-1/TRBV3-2 TGTGCCAGCAGCCAAGGAGGAAGGGAGCAGTTCTTC CASSQGGREQFF
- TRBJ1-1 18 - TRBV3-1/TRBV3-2 TGTGCCAGCAGCCCACCCTTCCAAGGGGGGGCGCGAAGAGCTGAAGCTTTCTTT CASSPPFQGGARRAEAFF
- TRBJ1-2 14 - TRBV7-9 TGTGCCAGCAGCTTAGGAACAGGGAACCGTGGCTACACCTTC CASSLGTGNRGYTF
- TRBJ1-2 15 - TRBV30 TGTGCCTGGAGTGTACGGGGGGGCGTTCGCTATGGCTACACCTTC CAWSVRGGVRYGYTF
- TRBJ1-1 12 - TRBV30 TGTGCCTGGAGTACAAAGAACACTGAAGCTTTCTTT CAWSTKNTEAFF
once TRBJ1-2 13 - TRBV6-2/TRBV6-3 TGTGCCAGCAGTTACGGTGTCGGGGTTGGCTACACCTTC CASSYGVGVGYTF
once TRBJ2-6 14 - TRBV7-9 TGTGCCAGCAGCTTAGTAGCTGGGGCCAACGTCCTGACTTTC CASSLVAGANVLTF
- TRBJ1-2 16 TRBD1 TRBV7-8 TGTGCCAGCAGCTCAAGGGGACAGGGACCTCTTTATGGCTACACCTTC CASSSRGQGPLYGYTF
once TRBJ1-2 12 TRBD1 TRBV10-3 TGTGCCACGGAACAGGGGAACTATGGCTACACCTTC CATEQGNYGYTF
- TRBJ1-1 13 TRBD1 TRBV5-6 TGTGCCAGCAGCATACGACAGGGTACTGAAGCTTTCTTT CASSIRQGTEAFF
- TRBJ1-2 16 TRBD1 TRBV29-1 TGCAGCGTTGAAGATAGGGCAGGGGGCCCTAACTATGGCTACACCTTC CSVEDRAGGPNYGYTF
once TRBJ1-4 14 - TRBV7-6 TGTGCCAGCAGCCCCTTCGGCAGGCAGGAAAAACTGTTTTTT CASSPFGRQEKLFF
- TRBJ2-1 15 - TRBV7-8 TGTGCCAGCAGCTCCTACAGGGTCTCCTACAATGAGCAGTTCTTC CASSSYRVSYNEQFF
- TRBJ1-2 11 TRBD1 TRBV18 TGTGCCAGCTCCGACAGGGTTGGCTACACCTTC CASSDRVGYTF
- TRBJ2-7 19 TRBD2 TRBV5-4 TGTGCCAGCAGCTACGAACCCCTACTAGCGGGAGGGCCCAACTACGAGCAGTACTTC CASSYEPLLAGGPNYEQYF
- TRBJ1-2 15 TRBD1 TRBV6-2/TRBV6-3 TGTGCCAGCAGCCTCAGGGGGCTGCGGAGCTATGGCTACACCTTC CASSLRGLRSYGYTF
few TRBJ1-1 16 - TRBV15 TGTGCCACCAGCAGAGATCGTCGGGGGTTGAACACTGAAGCTTTCTTT CATSRDRRGLNTEAFF
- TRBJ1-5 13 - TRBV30 TGTGCCTGGAGCTTGCTAAATGGTCAGCCCCAGCATTTT CAWSLLNGQPQHF
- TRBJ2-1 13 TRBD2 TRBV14 TGTGCCAGCAGCCAATTACTAGCGGGGGAGCAGTTCTTC CASSQLLAGEQFF
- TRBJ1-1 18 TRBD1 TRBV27 TGTGCCAGCAGACCAAACCGGGACAGGGGAGGGATGAACACTGAAGCTTTCTTT CASRPNRDRGGMNTEAFF
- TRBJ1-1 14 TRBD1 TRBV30 TGTGCCTGGAGTCGGGACAGCTCGGACACTGAAGCTTTCTTT CAWSRDSSDTEAFF
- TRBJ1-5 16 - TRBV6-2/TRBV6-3 TGTGCCAGCAGTGGAAGAACAGGGTTTGGCAATCAGCCCCAGCATTTT CASSGRTGFGNQPQHF
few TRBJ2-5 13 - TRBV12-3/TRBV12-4 TGTGCCAGCAGTTTAGTGGGGGCAGAGACCCAGTACTTC CASSLVGAETQYF
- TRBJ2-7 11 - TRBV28 TGTGCCAGCGTGAGCTCCTACGAGCAGTACTTC CASVSSYEQYF
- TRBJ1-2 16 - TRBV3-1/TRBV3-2 TGTGCCAGCAGCCAAGTCAGCATTAGTCGCGGCTATGGCTACACCTTC CASSQVSISRGYGYTF
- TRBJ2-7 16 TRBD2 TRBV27 TGTGCCAGCAGTTTATCGAGGCTAGCGGGAGGAGGGGAGCAGTACTTC CASSLSRLAGGGEQYF
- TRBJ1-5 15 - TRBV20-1 TGCAGTGCTAGTACGGGCCAGGGGAGCAATCAGCCCCAGCATTTT CSASTGQGSNQPQHF
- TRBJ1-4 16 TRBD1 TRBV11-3 TGTGCCAGCAGCTTAGGCCTGGACAGGCAAAATGAAAAACTGTTTTTT CASSLGLDRQNEKLFF
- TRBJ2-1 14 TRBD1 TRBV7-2 TGTGCCAGCAGCTTCCGGACAGGCCAGAATGAGCAGTTCTTC CASSFRTGQNEQFF
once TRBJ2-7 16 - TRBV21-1 TGTGCCAGCAGCAAAGAGTGGGACAGGCCATCCTACGAGCAGTACTTC CASSKEWDRPSYEQYF
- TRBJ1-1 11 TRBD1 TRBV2 TGTGCCGTCAGGACAGGGAGGAAAGCTTTCTTT CAVRTGRKAFF
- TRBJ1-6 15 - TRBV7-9 TGTGCCAGCAGCTCGATCGGGGGGCTTAATTCACCCCTCCACTTT CASSSIGGLNSPLHF